This TCR beta chain was recorded in a study of post-analysis software for immune sequencing data. Findings and caveats of the study: The five TRBV segments detected at higher frequency in patients than in controls included TRBV5-6, TRBV5-1 and TRBV20-1. Clustering by F measure revealed strong co-clustering among samples prepared together in one batch. Controls' normalized Chao1 diversity significantly exceeded that of multiple sclerosis patients.

The CDR3 is 13 residues long. In germline, CDR1 is SQVTM, CDR2 ANQGSEA. Trimming took 7 bases from V and 2 from J; bases not matched to a gene: 6. In this sample, this clonotype turned up a few times. Antigen specificity is unknown. Each TCR beta cDNA library carried unique molecular identifiers. In TCRdb, the PCR reads were re-called with MiXCR into one record per CDR3 protein. The data contain hundreds of thousands of distinct CDR3 sequences, around 50% of them singletons. This receptor was identified in a girl aged 10-17 years with multiple sclerosis. V gene TRBV29-1 combines with J gene TRBJ2-3, with 7 positions matching TRBD2. The sequenced sample was blood. The CDR3, as DNA: TGCAGCGCCGCGCGGGGGATCACAGATACGCAGTATTTT. It translates to CSAARGITDTQYF.